This entry describes one T cell receptor (beta chain). Only a few counts were recorded for this clonotype. The antigen this receptor binds is unknown. Qualities for individual bases were not recorded, and no much larger clone is one base off. Libraries came from RT-PCR. The data were produced on an Illumina HiSeq 2500. Using fastp trimming at Q25 and MiXCR clonotype assembly, TCRdb reanalyzed the public sequencing data and kept in-frame beta chains. Merged by CDR3 protein, the rows form single entries marked with the most common genes and DNA. For this sample there are roughly 160,000 distinct CDR3 sequences; roughly a tenth appear just once. Around 12% of the sample lies in the top ten. This sample stems from a study of response to subunit inactivated influenza vaccine (dated by TCRdb to between 2018 and 2020). Study-wide context: To follow how T cells responded to a trivalent subunit inactivated influenza vaccine, the researchers relied on deep quantitative profiling of the T cell receptor repertoire.

What the research found in general, with its limitations: The authors suggested that each seasonal influenza vaccination may recruit only a limited number of new T cells.

Relative to germline, V is 0 bases shorter and J is 4 bases shorter, with 12 bases between their ends. Reading the germline V gene gives CDR1 ENHRY and CDR2 SYGVKD. From its cysteine to its phenylalanine, the CDR3 spans 15 amino acids. Only CDR3 DNA is held: 45 bases, read in frame from base 1. The time point label here, explained by the study, means: approximately 47 days after influenza vaccine administration. The V and J segments used are TRBV10-3 and TRBJ1-1; the D gene is possibly TRBD1, with 5 bases matching. This receptor was obtained from a man aged 50-60 years who received an inactivated influenza vaccine. Donor details come from another sample of the same person, matched by shared clones. The starting material was non-naive T cells sorted from PBMCs, obtained 40 to 50 days after vaccination. The sample's cell subset or site label, in plain terms: memory T cell fraction. The DNA is as follows: TGTGCCATCAGTGAGTCTGCAGGGAGAGTCACTGAAGCTTTCTTT. This yields the protein CAISESAGRVTEAFF.